This TCR beta chain originates from a study of blood T cells in healthy people across ages. Study-wide points: Naive T cell percentage showed a strong correlation with TCR beta diversity.

Per the germline V gene, CDR1 is DFQATT and CDR2 is SNEGSKA (reference sequence). CDR3 length equals 13 residues. After removal of 5 bases from V and 8 bases from J, the junction contained 7 bases not matched to a gene. In its sample, this clonotype was seen a few times. The antigen remains unidentified. PCR was performed a second time for about 7 to 11 cycles using a sample-barcoded 5' primer and a J-beta primer mix. TCRdb fed the 5' RACE reads into MiXCR, producing one record per CDR3 protein. The table records around 1,000,000 distinct CDR3 sequences, about 25% of them present only once. This sample also belongs to another study, concerning T cells of mothers and their children. That work contributes: A handful of children and their three healthy Caucasian mothers were the donors. cDNA was made from all extracted RNA, roughly 1.4 ug per 15 ul. The authors identified no persistent microchimeric T cell clones.

The V and J genes are TRBV20-1 and TRBJ2-1; 9 bases map to TRBD2. This receptor was identified in a girl aged 2-10 years in good health. The specimen was blood. CDR3 DNA sequence: TGCAGTGCTCGAGGTAGCGGGAGCTATGAGCAGTTCTTC. Protein sequence: CSARGSGSYEQFF.